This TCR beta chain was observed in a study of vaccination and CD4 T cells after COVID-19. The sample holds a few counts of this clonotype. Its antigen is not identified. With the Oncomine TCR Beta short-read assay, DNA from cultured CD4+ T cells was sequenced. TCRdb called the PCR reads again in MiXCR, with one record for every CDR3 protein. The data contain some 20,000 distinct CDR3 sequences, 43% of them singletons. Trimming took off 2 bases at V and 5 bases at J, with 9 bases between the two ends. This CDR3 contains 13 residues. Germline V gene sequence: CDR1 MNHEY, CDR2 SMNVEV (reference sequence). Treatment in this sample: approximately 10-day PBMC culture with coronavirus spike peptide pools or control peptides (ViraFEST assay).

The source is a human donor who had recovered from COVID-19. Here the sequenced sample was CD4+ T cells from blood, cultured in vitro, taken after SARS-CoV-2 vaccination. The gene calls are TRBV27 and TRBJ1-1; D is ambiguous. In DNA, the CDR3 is TGTGCCAGCAGTTTAGTCGAGGGAACTGAAGCTTTCTTT. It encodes CASSLVEGTEAFF.